A single sample gave rise to the 14 T cell receptor beta chains below, sequenced in a study of OX40 agonist ivuxolimab in advanced cancers. Receptor libraries were prepared by the immunoSEQ multiplex PCR assay. Here the immuneACCESS table is served through TCRdb, limited to in-frame sequences with V and J called. Missing clones are a known gap in these copies; in checked studies unresolved V genes cover under half, and the rest lacks a known reason. The sample includes some 20,000 clones, with approximately 70% observed a single time. The ten biggest clones cover roughly 20% of the sample. The material sequenced was CD4+ or CD8+ T cells sorted from blood, taken in a trial of the OX40 agonist ivuxolimab. The receptors come from an adult with an advanced solid tumor such as melanoma, head and neck, liver or kidney cancer.

This clone was detected a few times. This sequence joins TRBV11-2 and TRBJ2-1, with D perhaps TRBD1 or TRBD2 (6 bases each). CDR3 length: 14 residues. CDR1 is SGHAT and CDR2 is FQNNGV in the germline V gene. The V and J ends lost 5 bases and 10 bases respectively, with 18 bases between them. The CDR3 DNA reads as TGTGCCAGCAGCCGGGAGACGGGGGCTGGAGAGCAGTTCTTC. Translated, it gives CASSRETGAGEQFF.

This clone was seen only a few times. This chain connects TRBV18 to TRBJ2-5; 10 nucleotides line up with TRBD1. V lost 6 bases and J lost 5; bases outside the gene matches: 9. This CDR3 is built from 15 residues. Germline CDR1 KGHSH, CDR2 LQKENI. The CDR3 DNA reads as TGTGCCAGCTCCCCGACAGGGGGCGCATCGGAGACCCAGTACTTC. This encodes CASSPTGGASETQYF.

The chain has TRBV30 and TRBJ2-7; D may be TRBD1 (6 bases). Trimming left V 2 bases short and J 2 bases short, with 10 bases between. Germline V lookup: CDR1 GTSNPN, CDR2 SVGIG (reference sequence). This CDR3 is 13 amino acids long. This CDR3 reads CAWSQGHTYEQYF. The CDR3 nucleotides read TGTGCCTGGAGTCAGGGACATACCTACGAGCAGTACTTC.

This chain uses TRBV6-5 with TRBJ2-7; 9 nucleotides agree with TRBD1. Germline-derived CDR1 and CDR2 are MNHEY and SVGAGI. V shed 0 bases and J 4 bases; nucleotides not matched to a gene: 4. CDR3 length equals 15 residues. The CDR3 loop reads CASSYSGQGMYEQYF. For the CDR3, the DNA is TGTGCCAGCAGTTACTCAGGACAGGGGATGTACGAGCAGTACTTC.

V gene TRBV28 combines with J gene TRBJ1-4, with D tentatively TRBD1 (6 bases). The germline CDR1 and CDR2 sequences are MDHEN and SYDVKM. This CDR3 is built from 16 residues. Trimming removed 3 bases at V and 6 bases at J, with 17 bases between. CDR3 DNA sequence: TGTGCCAGCAGTTTGGGGGTGACAGGAAAATATGAAAAACTGTTTTTT. Its translation is CASSLGVTGKYEKLFF.

V and J are TRBV11-2 and TRBJ1-1, with a tentative D call TRBD1 (5 bases). Germline V gene lookup returns CDR1 SGHAT and CDR2 FQNNGV. This CDR3 is built from 15 residues. V was cut by 5 bases and J by 1 base, with 14 bases left in between. This chain's CDR3 is CASSLLLGQNTEAFF. In nucleotides, the CDR3 is TGTGCCAGCAGCCTACTGTTAGGACAGAACACTGAAGCTTTCTTT.

A few counts support this clone. This rearrangement joins TRBV4-3 to TRBJ1-6; no clear D gene. Germline V gene data show CDR1 as LGHNA and CDR2 as YSLEER. The CDR3 has 13 amino acids. The V and J ends lost 1 base and 8 bases respectively, with 6 bases between them. The CDR3 reads CASSQVLDSPLHF. In DNA form, the CDR3 reads TGCGCCAGCAGCCAAGTCTTGGATTCACCCCTCCACTTT.

The chain couples TRBV9 to TRBJ2-4; 9 bases are a match to TRBD2. V lost 4 bases to trimming and J lost 9 bases; unmatched junction nucleotides: 20. This CDR3 region has 18 residues. Looked up from germline, CDR1 is SGDLS and CDR2 is YYNGEE. CDR3 DNA sequence: TGTGCCAGCAGCTGGGAGGAGACGGCGGGGGGGCCCCGTAGCATTCAGTACTTC. Its protein product is CASSWEETAGGPRSIQYF.

This clone showed up just a few times. The CDR3 is CASSPPGQGLVGETQYF. DNA of the CDR3: TGTGCCAGCTCACCACCTGGACAGGGGTTAGTCGGAGAGACCCAGTACTTC. This sequence joins TRBV18 and TRBJ2-5, with 9 bases identical to TRBD1. Germline CDR1 reads KGHSH; CDR2 reads LQKENI. CDR3 length: 17 amino acids. V shed 0 bases, J shed 4 bases, and the junction held 9 bases outside the gene matches.

This clone was found many times. This chain links TRBV11-2 with TRBJ1-2; D is possibly TRBD1 (5 bases). CDR3 size: 14 residues. Germline-derived CDR1 and CDR2 are SGHAT and FQNNGV. Between the trimmed V and J ends, which lost 5 bases and 7 bases, there was a span of 17 bases. The CDR3, as DNA: TGTGCCAGCAGCCCCTTGGAGGGGCCTGTTGGCTACACCTTC. Encoded protein: CASSPLEGPVGYTF.

A few counts support this clone. This chain joins TRBV4-1 and TRBJ1-1; D uncertain. CDR1 is MGHRA, CDR2 YSYEKL, per germline. The CDR3 runs 14 residues. With 4 bases removed from V and 0 bases from J, the gap between germline ends came to 9 bases. DNA of the CDR3: TGCGCCAGCAGCCTGCGGCAGCTGAACACTGAAGCTTTCTTT. Residues: CASSLRQLNTEAFF.

This clone was seen ten or more times. This chain connects TRBV10-1 to TRBJ2-1, with TRBD2 matching over 8 bases. Trimming removed 6 bases from V and 0 bases from J; junction bases left unmatched: 16. The CDR3 consists of 19 residues. Germline CDR1 WNHNN, CDR2 SYGVQD (reference sequence). CDR3: CASSPTGTSRPCSYNEQFF. The CDR3 DNA sequence: TGCGCCAGCAGCCCCACCGGGACTAGTCGTCCTTGCTCCTACAATGAGCAGTTCTTC.

The CDR3 spells CASSLGENEQFF. DNA of the CDR3: TGTGCCAGCAGCTTAGGCGAGAATGAGCAGTTCTTC. The V gene is TRBV5-6, the J gene TRBJ2-1; D gene unclear. CDR1 is SGHDT and CDR2 is YYEEEE in the germline V gene. Trimming stripped 2 bases from V and 7 bases from J, with 7 bases between. The CDR3 has 12 amino acids.

The chain joins TRBV6-5 to TRBJ2-7; D is possibly TRBD1 (5 bases). Per the germline V gene, CDR1 is MNHEY and CDR2 is SVGAGI. The CDR3 sequence is 13 residues long. Between the trimmed V and J ends, which lost 7 bases and 5 bases, there was a span of 15 bases. CDR3 bases: TGTGCCAGCACGACGTGGACACGGCACGAGCAGTACTTC. It specifies CASTTWTRHEQYF.